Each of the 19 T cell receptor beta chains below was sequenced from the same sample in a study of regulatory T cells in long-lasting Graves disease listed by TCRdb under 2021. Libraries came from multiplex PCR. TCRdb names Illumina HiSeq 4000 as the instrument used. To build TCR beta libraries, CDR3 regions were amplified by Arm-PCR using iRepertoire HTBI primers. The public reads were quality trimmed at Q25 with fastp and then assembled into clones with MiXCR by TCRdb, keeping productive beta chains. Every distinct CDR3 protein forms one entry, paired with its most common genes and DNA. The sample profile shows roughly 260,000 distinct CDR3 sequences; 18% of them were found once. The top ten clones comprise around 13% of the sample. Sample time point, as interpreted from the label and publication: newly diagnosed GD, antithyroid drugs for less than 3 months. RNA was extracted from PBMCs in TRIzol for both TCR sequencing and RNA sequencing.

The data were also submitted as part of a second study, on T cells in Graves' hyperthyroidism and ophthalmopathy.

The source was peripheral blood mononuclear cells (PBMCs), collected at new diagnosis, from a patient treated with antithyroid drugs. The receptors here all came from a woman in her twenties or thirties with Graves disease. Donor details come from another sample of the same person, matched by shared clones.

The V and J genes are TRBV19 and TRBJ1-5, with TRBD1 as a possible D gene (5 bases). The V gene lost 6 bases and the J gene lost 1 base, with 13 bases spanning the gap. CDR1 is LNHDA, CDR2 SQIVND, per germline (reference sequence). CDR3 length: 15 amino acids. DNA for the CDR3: TGTGCCAGTAGGGGACTCCCGTTCAGCAATCAGCCCCAGCATTTT. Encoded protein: CASRGLPFSNQPQHF.

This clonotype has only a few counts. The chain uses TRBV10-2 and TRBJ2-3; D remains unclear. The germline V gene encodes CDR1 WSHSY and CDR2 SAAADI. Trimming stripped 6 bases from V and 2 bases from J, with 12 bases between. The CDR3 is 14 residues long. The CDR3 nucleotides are TGCGCCAGCAGATTTGGCAGGCACACAGATACGCAGTATTTT. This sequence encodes CASRFGRHTDTQYF.

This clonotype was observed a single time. CDR3 sequence reads: CSASGGSTYNEQFF. In DNA, the CDR3 is TGCAGTGCTAGCGGGGGGTCTACCTACAATGAGCAGTTCTTC. The chain links TRBV20-1 to TRBJ2-1; TRBD2 agrees at 7 bases. V gave up 3 bases and J gave up 2 bases; unmatched junction bases: 4. The CDR3 loop spans 14 amino acids. Germline V gene data show CDR1 as DFQATT and CDR2 as SNEGSKA (reference sequence).

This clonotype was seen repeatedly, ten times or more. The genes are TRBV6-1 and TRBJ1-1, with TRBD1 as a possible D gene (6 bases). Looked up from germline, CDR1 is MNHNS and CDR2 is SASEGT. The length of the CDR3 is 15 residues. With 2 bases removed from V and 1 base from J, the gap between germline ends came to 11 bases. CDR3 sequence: CASSEYLGGNTEAFF. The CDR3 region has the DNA TGTGCCAGCAGTGAATATTTAGGGGGGAACACTGAAGCTTTCTTT.

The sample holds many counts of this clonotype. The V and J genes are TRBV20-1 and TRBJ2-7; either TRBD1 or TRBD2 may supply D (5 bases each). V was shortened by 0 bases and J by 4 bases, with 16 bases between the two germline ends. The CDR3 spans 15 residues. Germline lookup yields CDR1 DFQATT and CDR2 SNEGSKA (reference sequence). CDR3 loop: CSARDKFGGGYEQYF. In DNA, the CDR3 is TGCAGTGCTAGAGATAAGTTTGGGGGTGGGTACGAGCAGTACTTC.

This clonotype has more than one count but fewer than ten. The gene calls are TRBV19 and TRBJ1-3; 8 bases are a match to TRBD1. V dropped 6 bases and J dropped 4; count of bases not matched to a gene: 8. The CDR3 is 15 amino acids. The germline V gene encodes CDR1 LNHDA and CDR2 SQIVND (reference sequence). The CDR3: CASRLQPGGGNTIYF. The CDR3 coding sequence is TGTGCCAGTAGACTTCAACCAGGGGGCGGAAACACCATATATTTT.

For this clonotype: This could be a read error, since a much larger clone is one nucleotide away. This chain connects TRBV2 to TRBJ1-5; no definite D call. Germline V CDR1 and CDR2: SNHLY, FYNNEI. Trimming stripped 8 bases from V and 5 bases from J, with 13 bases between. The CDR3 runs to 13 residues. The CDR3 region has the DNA TGTGCCAGCCTGGGGATGGATGATCAGCCCCAGCATTTT. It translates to CASLGMDDQPQHF.

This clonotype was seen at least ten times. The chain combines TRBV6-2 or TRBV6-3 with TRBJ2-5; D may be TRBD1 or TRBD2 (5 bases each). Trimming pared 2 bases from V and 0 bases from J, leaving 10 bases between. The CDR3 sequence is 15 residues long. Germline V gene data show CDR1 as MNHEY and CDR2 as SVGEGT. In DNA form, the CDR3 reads TGTGCCAGCAGTTACACCGGGACCGACCAAGAGACCCAGTACTTC. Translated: CASSYTGTDQETQYF.

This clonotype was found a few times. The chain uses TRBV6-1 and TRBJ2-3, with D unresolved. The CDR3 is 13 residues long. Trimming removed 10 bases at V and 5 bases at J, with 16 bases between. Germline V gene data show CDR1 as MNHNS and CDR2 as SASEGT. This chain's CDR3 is CATKTSSLDTQYF. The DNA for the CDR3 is TGTGCCACCAAAACCTCTAGTTTAGATACGCAGTATTTT.

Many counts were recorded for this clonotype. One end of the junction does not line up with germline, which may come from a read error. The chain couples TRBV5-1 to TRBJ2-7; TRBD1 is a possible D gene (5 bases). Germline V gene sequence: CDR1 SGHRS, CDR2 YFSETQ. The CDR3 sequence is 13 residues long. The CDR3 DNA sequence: TGTGCCAGCAGCTTGGGGCCTAACTACGAGCAGTACTTC. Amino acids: CASSLGPNYEQYF.

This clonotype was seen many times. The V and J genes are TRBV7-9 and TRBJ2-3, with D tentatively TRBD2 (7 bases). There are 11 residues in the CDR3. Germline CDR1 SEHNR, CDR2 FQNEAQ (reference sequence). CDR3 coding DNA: TGTGCTACGGGGGGCTCAGATACGCAGTATTTT. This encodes CATGGSDTQYF. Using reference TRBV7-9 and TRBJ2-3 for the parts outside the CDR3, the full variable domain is DTGVSQNPRHKITKRGQNVTFRCDPISEHNRLYWYRQTLGQGPEFLTYFQNEAQLEKSRLLSDRFSAERPKGSFSTLEIQRTEQGDSAMYLCATGGSDTQYFGPGTRLTVL.

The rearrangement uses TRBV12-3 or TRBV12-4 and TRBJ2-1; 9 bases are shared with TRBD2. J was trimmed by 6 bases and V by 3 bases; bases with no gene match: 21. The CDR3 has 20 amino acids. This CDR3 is CASSLEVAGALHLPSNEQFF. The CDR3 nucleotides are TGTGCCAGCAGTTTGGAGGTAGCGGGAGCGCTTCACCTTCCGAGCAATGAGCAGTTCTTC.

The DNA of the CDR3 is TGCGCCAGCAGCCCCGCACTAGCGGGAGGCGGTGAGCAGTACTTC. This sequence encodes CASSPALAGGGEQYF. The genes are TRBV5-1 and TRBJ2-7; 12 bases match TRBD2. The CDR3 totals 15 residues. Trimming cost V 4 bases and J 7 bases; bases outside gene matches: 9. The germline gives CDR1 SGHRS, CDR2 YFSETQ.

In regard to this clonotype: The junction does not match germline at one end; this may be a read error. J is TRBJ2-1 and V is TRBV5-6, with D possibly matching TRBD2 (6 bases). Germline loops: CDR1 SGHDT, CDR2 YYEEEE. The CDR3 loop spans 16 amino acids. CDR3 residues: CASSWGDASSYNEQLF. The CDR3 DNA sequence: TGTGCCAGCAGCTGGGGGGACGCAAGCTCCTACAATGAGCAGCTCTTC.

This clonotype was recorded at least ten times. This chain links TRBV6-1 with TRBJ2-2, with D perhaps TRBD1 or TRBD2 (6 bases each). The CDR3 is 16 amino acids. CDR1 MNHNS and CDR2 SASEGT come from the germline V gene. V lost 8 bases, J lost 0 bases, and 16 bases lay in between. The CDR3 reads CASEIVGGANTGELFF. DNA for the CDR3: TGTGCCAGCGAGATTGTCGGGGGCGCGAACACCGGGGAGCTGTTTTTT.

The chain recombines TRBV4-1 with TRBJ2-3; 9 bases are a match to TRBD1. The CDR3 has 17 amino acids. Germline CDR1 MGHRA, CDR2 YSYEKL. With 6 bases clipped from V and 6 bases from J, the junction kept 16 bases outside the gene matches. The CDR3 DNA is TGCGCCAGCAGACGAAGCCCCGGGACAGGGACTACGGATACGCAGTATTTT. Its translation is CASRRSPGTGTTDTQYF.

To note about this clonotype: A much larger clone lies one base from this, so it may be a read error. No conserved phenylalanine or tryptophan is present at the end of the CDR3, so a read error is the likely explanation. The CDR3, as DNA: TGCAGTGCTAGCAGGGGGCGTCGGAACACTGAAGCTTTCCTT. It codes for CSASRGRRNTEAFL. The chain combines TRBV20-1 with TRBJ1-1; 8 nucleotides match TRBD1. With V trimmed by 3 bases and J by 1 base, 4 bases remained unmatched. The V gene's germline CDR1 is DFQATT and CDR2 SNEGSKA (reference sequence). The CDR3 spans 14 residues.

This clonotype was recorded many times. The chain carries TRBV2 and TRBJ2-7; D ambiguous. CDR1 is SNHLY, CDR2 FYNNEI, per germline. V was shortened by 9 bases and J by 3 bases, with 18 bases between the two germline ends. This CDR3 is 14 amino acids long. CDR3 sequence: CARWAPGQNYEQYF. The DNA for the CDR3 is TGTGCCAGGTGGGCCCCGGGCCAGAACTACGAGCAGTACTTC.

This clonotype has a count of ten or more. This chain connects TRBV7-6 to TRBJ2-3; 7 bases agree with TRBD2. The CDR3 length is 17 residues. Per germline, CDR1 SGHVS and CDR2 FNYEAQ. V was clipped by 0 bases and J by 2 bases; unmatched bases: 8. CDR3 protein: CASSLAGGGTYTDTQYF. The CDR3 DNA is TGTGCCAGCAGCTTAGCGGGGGGGGGGACCTACACAGATACGCAGTATTTT.